Listed below are T cell receptor beta chains from one sample, sequenced in a study of blood T cell repertoires in COVID-19. Method: immunoSEQ multiplex PCR; TCRdb's copy keeps in-frame clones and lacks some. The data hold hundreds of thousands of clones, with roughly 84% observed a single time. Source material: peripheral blood. Source of these receptors: a woman older than 75 with active or convalescent COVID-19. CDR3s include the opening cysteine and the closing phenylalanine or tryptophan. D genes are given only for firm matches. Part of the rows lack a size; the others show once, few, many or a class for expanded clones.

abundance,v_gene,j_gene,d_gene,CDR3aa,CDR3nt
-,TRBV20-1,TRBJ1-1,-,CSARDLGVGFF,TGCAGTGCTAGAGATCTCGGGGTGGGATTCTTT
-,TRBV6-5,TRBJ2-3,TRBD2,CASSPSGRETDTQYF,TGTGCCAGCAGTCCTAGCGGGAGGGAGACAGATACGCAGTATTTT
-,TRBV30,TRBJ2-1,TRBD2,CAWSTLAGSNYNEQFF,TGTGCCTGGAGTACGTTAGCGGGGAGCAATTACAATGAGCAGTTCTTC
-,TRBV5-5,TRBJ2-6,-,CASSLGRVAGANVLTF,TGTGCCAGCAGCTTGGGCAGGGTCGCTGGGGCCAACGTCCTGACTTTC
-,TRBV10-3,TRBJ2-1,TRBD2,CAIRTSGRLVDEQFF,TGTGCCATTAGGACTAGCGGGAGGTTAGTGGATGAGCAGTTCTTC
-,TRBV7-2,TRBJ1-3,-,CASSLGFPGQSYSGNTIYF,TGTGCCAGCAGCTTAGGGTTTCCCGGACAGTCTTACTCTGGAAACACCATATATTTT
-,TRBV7-9,TRBJ1-4,TRBD1,CASSLTPGQGVEKLFF,TGTGCCAGCAGTCTGACGCCGGGACAGGGGGTCGAAAAACTGTTTTTT
-,TRBV5-5,TRBJ2-7,TRBD1,CASTSGTVYEQYF,TGTGCCAGCACCTCGGGGACAGTCTACGAGCAGTACTTC
-,TRBV6-5,TRBJ1-1,-,CASSPSRGYTSEAFF,TGTGCCAGCAGTCCGTCCAGGGGCTATACGTCTGAAGCTTTCTTT
-,TRBV19,TRBJ1-4,-,CASSTGSANEKLFF,TGTGCCAGTAGCACGGGGTCCGCTAATGAAAAACTGTTTTTT
-,TRBV9,TRBJ1-2,-,CASSVGGSNYGYTF,TGTGCCAGCAGCGTAGGAGGAAGTAACTATGGCTACACCTTC
-,TRBV18,TRBJ2-2,TRBD2,CASSPLSGRNTGELFF,TGTGCCAGCTCACCTCTTAGCGGGAGAAACACCGGGGAGCTGTTTTTT
-,TRBV2,TRBJ2-1,TRBD2,CASRGLAVGEQFF,TGTGCCAGCAGAGGACTAGCAGTGGGTGAGCAGTTCTTC
-,TRBV6-5,TRBJ2-7,TRBD2,CASRWTSGNYEQYF,TGTGCCAGCAGGTGGACTAGCGGAAACTACGAGCAGTACTTC
few,TRBV5-5,TRBJ2-1,-,CASSGRAVGNEQFF,TGTGCCAGCAGCGGCAGGGCGGTTGGGAATGAGCAGTTCTTC
-,TRBV21-1,TRBJ2-5,-,CAIPRLGGRKETQYF,TGTGCCATCCCACGTCTGGGGGGAAGAAAAGAGACCCAGTACTTC
-,TRBV6-5,TRBJ2-1,TRBD2,CASSSGTSEDNEQFF,TGTGCCAGCAGTTCCGGGACTAGCGAGGACAATGAGCAGTTCTTC
-,TRBV25-1,TRBJ1-4,TRBD1,CASRGQGGNEKLFF,TGTGCCAGCAGAGGACAGGGGGGGAATGAAAAACTGTTTTTT
once,TRBV28,TRBJ1-5,-,CASSFLPTAQHF,TGTGCCAGCAGTTTCCTCCCGACTGCCCAGCATTTT
-,TRBV2,TRBJ2-4,-,CASSRGLAKNIQYF,TGTGCCAGCAGCCGGGGTCTAGCCAAAAACATTCAGTACTTC
-,TRBV11-1,TRBJ1-3,-,CASSRQSSGNTIYF,TGTGCCAGCAGCCGACAGAGCTCTGGAAACACCATATATTTT
-,TRBV11-2,TRBJ2-7,-,CASSFTGESGEQYF,TGTGCCAGCAGCTTTACGGGGGAGTCCGGCGAGCAGTACTTC
-,TRBV6-6,TRBJ1-6,-,CASRPGGSYNSPLHF,TGTGCCAGCAGGCCCGGGGGGTCCTATAATTCACCCCTCCACTTT
-,TRBV6-5,TRBJ1-4,TRBD1,CASSYRTGEKLFF,TGTGCCAGCAGTTACAGGACAGGGGAAAAACTGTTTTTT
-,TRBV6-6,TRBJ2-7,-,CATQGALNSYEQYF,TGTGCGACACAGGGAGCACTAAATTCCTACGAGCAGTACTTC
-,TRBV19,TRBJ1-3,-,CASSITGSGNTIYF,TGTGCCAGTAGTATCACGGGGTCCGGAAACACCATATATTTT
-,TRBV7-6,TRBJ2-2,TRBD1,CASSSQPGQGTGELFF,TGTGCCAGCAGCTCACAACCGGGACAGGGGACCGGGGAGCTGTTTTTT
-,TRBV6-2/TRBV6-3,TRBJ2-7,TRBD2,CASSRTSASYEQYF,TGTGCCAGCAGCCGGACTAGCGCTTCCTACGAGCAGTACTTC
many,TRBV24-1,TRBJ1-2,-,CATIFNQTNYGYTF,TGTGCCACCATTTTTAATCAGACTAACTATGGCTACACCTTC
-,TRBV18,TRBJ1-2,-,CASSPSGGNGYTF,TGTGCCAGCTCACCGAGCGGAGGGAACGGCTACACCTTC
many,TRBV18,TRBJ2-7,-,CASSLSGSRFSYEQYF,TGTGCCAGCTCACTCTCCGGGAGTCGATTCTCCTACGAGCAGTACTTC
-,TRBV5-6,TRBJ2-3,TRBD2,CASSFWGEGPDTQYF,TGTGCCAGCAGCTTCTGGGGGGAGGGCCCAGATACGCAGTATTTT
-,TRBV6-5,TRBJ2-3,TRBD1,CASNYGQGISDTQYF,TGTGCCAGCAACTACGGACAGGGGATTTCAGATACGCAGTATTTT
-,TRBV6-2/TRBV6-3,TRBJ2-7,TRBD1,CASSYSRGSYEQYF,TGTGCCAGCAGTTACTCCAGGGGGTCCTACGAGCAGTACTTC
once,TRBV4-1,TRBJ2-3,TRBD2,CASSQGRLAGGYTDTQYF,TGCGCCAGCAGCCAAGGTCGCCTAGCGGGAGGCTACACAGATACGCAGTATTTT
-,TRBV10-2,TRBJ2-1,TRBD2,CASSDWRGGSDEQFF,TGCGCCAGCAGTGACTGGCGGGGGGGCAGTGATGAGCAGTTCTTC
-,TRBV4-3,TRBJ1-4,TRBD1,CASSPEQGASLTFGEKLFF,TGCGCCAGCAGCCCAGAACAGGGGGCCAGTCTGACTTTTGGTGAAAAACTGTTTTTT
-,TRBV21-1,TRBJ1-4,-,CASRTGTGRPSPNEKLFF,TGTGCCAGCAGAACAGGGACAGGGAGACCCTCCCCTAATGAAAAACTGTTTTTT
once,TRBV5-1,TRBJ2-7,TRBD2,CASSDSGGAHEQYF,TGCGCCAGCAGCGATAGCGGGGGGGCCCACGAGCAGTACTTC
-,TRBV18,TRBJ1-1,-,CASTPGEGAEAFF,TGTGCCAGTACCCCGGGGGAGGGGGCTGAAGCTTTCTTT
few,TRBV3-1/TRBV3-2,TRBJ2-7,-,CASSPRAGAYEQYF,TGTGCCAGCAGCCCCCGCGCAGGCGCCTACGAGCAGTACTTC
-,TRBV12-3/TRBV12-4,TRBJ1-1,-,CASIRGRAEAFF,TGTGCCAGCATTCGAGGCAGGGCCGAAGCTTTCTTT
-,TRBV7-8,TRBJ2-1,-,CASSSDNEQFF,TGTGCCAGCAGCTCAGACAATGAGCAGTTCTTC
-,TRBV10-3,TRBJ2-3,TRBD1,CAAGTGRDTQYF,TGTGCCGCCGGGACAGGGAGGGATACGCAGTATTTT